The present entry profiles one TCR beta chain with its context. The record originates from a study of control samples from healthy donors and cancer patients. The CDR3 length is 17 residues. Germline V gene data show CDR1 as LNHDA and CDR2 as SQIVND (reference sequence). Trimming cost V 4 bases and J 0 bases, with 16 bases left between them. Repertoires were generated with immunoSEQ multiplex PCR, while TCRdb's copy carries only in-frame clones and drops some. The sample lists 130,000 or so clones; approximately 91% were seen once. The source of this sequence is a man aged 50 to 60 in good health. Sequenced: blood. The V gene is TRBV19, the J gene TRBJ1-3; D remains unclear. In DNA, the CDR3 is TGTGCCAGTAGTACGTTCTCCGTCATGGGCTCTGGAAACACCATATATTTT. It encodes CASSTFSVMGSGNTIYF.